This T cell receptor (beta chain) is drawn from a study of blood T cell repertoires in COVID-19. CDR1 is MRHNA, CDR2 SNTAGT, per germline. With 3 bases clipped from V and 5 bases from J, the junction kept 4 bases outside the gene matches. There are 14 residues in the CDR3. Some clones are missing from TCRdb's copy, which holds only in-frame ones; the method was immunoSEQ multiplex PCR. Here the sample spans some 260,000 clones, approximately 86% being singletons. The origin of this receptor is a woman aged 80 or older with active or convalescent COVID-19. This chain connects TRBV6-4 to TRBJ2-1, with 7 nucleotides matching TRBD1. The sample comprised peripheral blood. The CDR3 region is CASSEDRVNNEQFF. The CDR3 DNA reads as TGTGCCAGCAGTGAAGACAGGGTCAACAATGAGCAGTTCTTC.